A selection of T cell receptor beta chains follows, all from one sample in a study of beta chain features in type 1 diabetes. Sequencing used immunoSEQ multiplex PCR; TCRdb keeps in-frame clones, though not all of them. This sample has hundreds of thousands of clones, with 11% to 15% found just once. Sequencing was carried out using naive CD4+ T cells from blood. The receptors stem from a man younger than 35 with type 1 diabetes. The CDR3 runs from the conserved cysteine through the conserved F or W. The D gene is left open where the match is weak. Clone size appears in some rows only: once, few, many, or a class for an expanded clone.

.	few	TRBV28	TRBJ2-4	TGTGCCAGCAGTTTGGGCAGAATAGCCAAAAACATTCAGTACTTC	CASSLGRIAKNIQYF
.	few	TRBV11-2	TRBJ1-6	TGTGCCAGCAGCTTGGGGGAGGTGAATTCACCCCTCCACTTT	CASSLGEVNSPLHF
.	few	TRBV25-1	TRBJ1-1	TGTGCCAGCAGTGAACTAGCTGTAAGACGGGCTTTCTTT	CASSELAVRRAFF
.	few	TRBV29-1	TRBJ2-7	TGCAGCGTTGAGACACAATCCTACGAGCAGTACTTC	CSVETQSYEQYF
.	few	TRBV18	TRBJ1-1	TGTGCCAGCTCACCCAGCCAGGACACTGAAGCTTTCTTT	CASSPSQDTEAFF
.	.	TRBV28	TRBJ2-6	TGTGCCAGCAGTTTCCTACAGGATACAGAGAACTCTGGGGCCAACGTCCTGACTTTC	CASSFLQDTENSGANVLTF
.	few	TRBV9	TRBJ2-3	TGTGCCAGCAGCGTAGCTGGCGGCTCCACAGATACGCAGTATTTT	CASSVAGGSTDTQYF
.	few	TRBV20-1	TRBJ1-1	TGCAGTGCAAGAGGAGGGACTGAAGCTTTCTTT	CSARGGTEAFF
TRBD2	.	TRBV28	TRBJ2-1	TGTGCCAGCAGTAAACTAGCGGGGTCCTACAATGAGCAGTTCTTC	CASSKLAGSYNEQFF
TRBD1	.	TRBV4-3	TRBJ1-5	TGCGCCAGCAGCCAAGATATGGGGGACAGGAGCAATCAGCCCCAGCATTTT	CASSQDMGDRSNQPQHF
TRBD1	few	TRBV19	TRBJ2-7	TGTGCCAGTAGTATAGCCGACAGGGCCTACGAGCAGTACTTC	CASSIADRAYEQYF
TRBD2	.	TRBV6-1	TRBJ2-7	TGTGCCAGCAGTGAAGGTAGCGGGAGCTACGAGCAGTACTTC	CASSEGSGSYEQYF
TRBD1	few	TRBV10-3	TRBJ2-5	TGTGCCATCGGAGACCGGGACAGGGGCCGGGAGACCCAGTACTTC	CAIGDRDRGRETQYF
.	.	TRBV4-1	TRBJ1-2	TGCGCCAGCAGCCAAGTAGGAAGGGCCTATGGCTACACCTTC	CASSQVGRAYGYTF
TRBD1	.	TRBV7-9	TRBJ2-5	TGTGCCAGCAGCTTAAATGGGGACAGGGCGGAGACCCAGTACTTC	CASSLNGDRAETQYF
.	few	TRBV6-7	TRBJ2-5	TGTGCCAGCAAAGAAGAGACCCAGTACTTC	CASKEETQYF
.	.	TRBV27	TRBJ2-6	TGTGCCAGCAGTTTAGGGGTAGCTGGGGCCAACGTCCTGACTTTC	CASSLGVAGANVLTF
.	.	TRBV28	TRBJ1-4	TGTGCCAGCAGTTTATTGCTTGAAAAACTGTTTTTT	CASSLLLEKLFF
.	few	TRBV30	TRBJ1-3	TGTGCCTGGAGTGTACTCCGAGGGGGAGGAAACACCATATATTTT	CAWSVLRGGGNTIYF
.	.	TRBV12-5	TRBJ1-2	TGTGCTAGTGGTCCTCCTCCATCTGACGGCACCTCTAACTATGGCTACACCTTC	CASGPPPSDGTSNYGYTF